Sequencing of this T cell receptor beta chain was carried out in a study of cytomegalovirus exposure and HLA in healthy donors. V shed 6 bases, J shed 7 bases, and the junction held 6 bases outside the gene matches. The CDR3 extends over 15 amino acids. CDR1 is LGHNA, CDR2 YNFKEQ, per germline. The PCR used 60 Vbeta and 13 Jbeta primers. TCRdb's table, derived via immunoSEQ multiplex PCR, lists solely in-frame clones and lacks some. The sample shows under 200,000 clones, 80% to 90% of them seen only once. Sequenced: PBMCs. This TCR was recovered from a woman aged 30 to 39 in good health and CMV-seronegative. The rearrangement uses TRBV4-2 and TRBJ2-1; 13 bases map to TRBD2. The CDR3 region has the DNA TGTGCCAGCAGACCTCCGGGACTAGCGGGGAATGAGCAGTTCTTC. Protein sequence: CASRPPGLAGNEQFF.